This T cell receptor (beta chain) was sequenced during a study of cytomegalovirus exposure and HLA in healthy donors. At the level of the study: The 120 validation repertoires and the 666 first-cohort repertoires shared a platform, a later analysis reported.

Repertoires were generated with immunoSEQ multiplex PCR, while TCRdb's copy carries only in-frame clones and drops some. Of about 88,000 clones listed, about 96% are singletons. Per germline, CDR1 WNHNN and CDR2 SYGVQD (reference sequence). After removal of 6 bases from V and 4 bases from J, the junction contained 7 bases not matched to a gene. The CDR3 runs 15 residues. Overall study findings and caveats: According to a subsequent analysis, TCR clusters from the first cohort were inclined to appear together in the 120 validation repertoires. Reports showed the classifier diagnosing cytomegalovirus status with high specificity and sensitivity. There were approximately 150 TCR beta chains listed as cytomegalovirus-associated.

About this clone itself: Its antigen is unknown.

Sequencing was done on a sample of PBMCs. The clonotype was recovered from a man aged 18-30 years in good health and CMV-seronegative. The rearrangement links TRBV10-1 to TRBJ2-2; 8 nucleotides agree with TRBD1. Here the CDR3 DNA reads TGCGCCAGCAGCCACGACAGGGGCGCCACCGGGGAGCTGTTTTTT. As protein: CASSHDRGATGELFF.